A selection of T cell receptor beta chains follows, all from one sample in a study of shared clonotypes between healthy human individuals. Clones were sequenced by immunoSEQ multiplex PCR, and TCRdb holds only the in-frame ones, with some missing. The table has hundreds of thousands of clones, more than 95% seen once. The sequenced sample was naive CD4+ T cells sorted from blood. These receptors were obtained from a young woman in good health. CDR3s leave out the opening cysteine and the closing phenylalanine or tryptophan.

v_gene: TRBV25-1
len: 11
CDR3aa: ASSDADTGELF

v_gene: TRBV28
len: 13
CDR3aa: ASSFSPSGAYEQY

v_gene: TRBV27
len: 13
CDR3aa: ASSLSGLAKNIQY

v_gene: TRBV4-1
len: 17
CDR3aa: ASSQKGVRVELNTGELF

v_gene: TRBV6-5
len: 12
CDR3aa: ASSYSGSPLLQH

v_gene: TRBV19
len: 12
CDR3aa: ASQPSPFGQPQH

v_gene: TRBV19
len: 15
CDR3aa: ASSIVGQGGSDTEAF

v_gene: TRBV19
len: 13
CDR3aa: ASSTLSTGAYGYT

v_gene: TRBV29-1
len: 14
CDR3aa: SVEVLAGGSYNEQF

v_gene: TRBV5-6
len: 12
CDR3aa: ASSSDSYNSPLH

v_gene: TRBV27
len: 10
CDR3aa: ASSGTGYEQY

v_gene: TRBV4-2
len: 11
CDR3aa: ASSFRGEETQY

v_gene: TRBV29-1
len: 12
CDR3aa: SVGLAGGLNEQF

v_gene: TRBV14
len: 13
CDR3aa: ASSQELGPGNTIY

v_gene: TRBV16
len: 11
CDR3aa: ASSQSTAGELF

v_gene: TRBV10-1
len: 12
CDR3aa: ASKGQATTGELF

v_gene: TRBV7-9
len: 13
CDR3aa: ASSSEAGRAYEQY

v_gene: TRBV18
len: 11
CDR3aa: ASSPSGGTEAF

v_gene: TRBV27
len: 15
CDR3aa: ASRLRGLRSGYNEQF

v_gene: TRBV5-1
len: 14
CDR3aa: ASSQGAAWRGGEQY

v_gene: TRBV19
len: 15
CDR3aa: ASSIEPGQVSGNTIY

v_gene: TRBV29-1
len: 12
CDR3aa: SVEDRPGNTEAF

v_gene: TRBV27
len: 13
CDR3aa: ASSPTGHSSYEQY

v_gene: TRBV27
len: 13
CDR3aa: ASSSPGQYGNTIY

v_gene: TRBV18
len: 10
CDR3aa: ASSPWGAEAF

v_gene: TRBV29-1
len: 13
CDR3aa: SVVVDRFSGNTIY

v_gene: TRBV6-6
len: 12
CDR3aa: ASSYSGGRDTIY

v_gene: TRBV19
len: 13
CDR3aa: ASSPPSGLNTEAF